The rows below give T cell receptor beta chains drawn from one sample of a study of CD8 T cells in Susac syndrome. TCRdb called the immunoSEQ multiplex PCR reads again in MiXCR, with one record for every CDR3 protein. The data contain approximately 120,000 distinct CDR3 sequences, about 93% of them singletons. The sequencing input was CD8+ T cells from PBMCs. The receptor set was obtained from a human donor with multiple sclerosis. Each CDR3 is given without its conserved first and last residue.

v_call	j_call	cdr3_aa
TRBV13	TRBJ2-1	ASSWKPSESYNEQF
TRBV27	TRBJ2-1	ATSNSWNEEYNEQF
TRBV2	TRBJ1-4	ASFSRGTASEKLF
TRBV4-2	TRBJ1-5	ASSQVLESNQPQH
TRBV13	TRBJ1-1	ASSYRYTEAF
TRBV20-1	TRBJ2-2	SARKTYNTGELF
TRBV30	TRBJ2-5	AWMVGPETQY
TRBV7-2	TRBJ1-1	ASRDRYTEAF
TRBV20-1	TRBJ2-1	SAWDTSGRVNEQF
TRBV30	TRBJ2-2	AWSARSYTGELF
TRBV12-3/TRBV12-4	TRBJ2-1	ASTGQNNEQF
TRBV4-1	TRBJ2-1	ASSQVTSGKYNEQF
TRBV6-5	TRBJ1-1	ASSAGDTEAF
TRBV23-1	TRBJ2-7	ASSQSGHIEQY
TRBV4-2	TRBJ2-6	ASSLVGAGANVLT
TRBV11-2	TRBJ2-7	ASSPTLAVQAYEQY
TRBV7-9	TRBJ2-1	ASSSGPGHNEQF
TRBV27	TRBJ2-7	ASSLGIHYEQY
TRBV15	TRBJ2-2	ATSPRGQGGIGELF
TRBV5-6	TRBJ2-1	ASSLDYNEQF
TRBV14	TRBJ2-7	ASSQEAWNEQY